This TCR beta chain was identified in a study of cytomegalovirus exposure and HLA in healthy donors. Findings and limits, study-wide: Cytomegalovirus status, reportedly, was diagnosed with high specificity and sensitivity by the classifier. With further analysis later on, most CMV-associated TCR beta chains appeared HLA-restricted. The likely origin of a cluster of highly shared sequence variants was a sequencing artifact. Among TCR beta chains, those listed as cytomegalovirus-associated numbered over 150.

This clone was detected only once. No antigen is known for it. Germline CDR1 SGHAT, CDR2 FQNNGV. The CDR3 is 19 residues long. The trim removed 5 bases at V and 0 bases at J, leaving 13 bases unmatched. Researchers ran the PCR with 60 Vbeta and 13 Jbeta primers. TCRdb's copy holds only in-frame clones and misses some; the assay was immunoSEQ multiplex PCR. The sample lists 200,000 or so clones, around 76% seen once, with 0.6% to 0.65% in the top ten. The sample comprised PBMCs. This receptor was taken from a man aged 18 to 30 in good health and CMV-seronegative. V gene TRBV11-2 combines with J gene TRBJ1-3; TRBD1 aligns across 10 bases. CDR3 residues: CASSVRDRGRYGSGNTIYF. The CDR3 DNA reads TGTGCCAGCAGCGTACGGGACAGGGGTAGATACGGCTCTGGAAACACCATATATTTT. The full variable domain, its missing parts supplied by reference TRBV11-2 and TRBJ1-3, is EAGVAQSPRYKIIEKRQSVAFWCNPISGHATLYWYQQILGQGPKLLIQFQNNGVVDDSQLPKDRFSAERLKGVDSTLKIQPAKLEDSAVYLCASSVRDRGRYGSGNTIYFGEGSWLTVV.